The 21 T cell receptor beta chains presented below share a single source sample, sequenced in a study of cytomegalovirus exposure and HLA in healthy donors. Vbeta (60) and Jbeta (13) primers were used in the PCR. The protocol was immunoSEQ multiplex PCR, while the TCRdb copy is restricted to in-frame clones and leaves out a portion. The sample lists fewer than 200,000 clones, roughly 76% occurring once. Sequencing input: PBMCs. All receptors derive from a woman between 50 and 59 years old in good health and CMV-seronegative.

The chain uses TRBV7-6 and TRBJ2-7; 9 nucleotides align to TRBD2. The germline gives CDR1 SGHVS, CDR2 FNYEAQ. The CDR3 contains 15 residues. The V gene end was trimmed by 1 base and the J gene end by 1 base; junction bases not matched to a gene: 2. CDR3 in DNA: TGTGCCAGCAGCTTAGGGGCGGGAGGGTCCTACGAGCAGTACTTC. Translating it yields CASSLGAGGSYEQYF. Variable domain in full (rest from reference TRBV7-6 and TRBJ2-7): GAGVSQSPRYKVTKRGQDVALRCDPISGHVSLYWYRQALGQGPEFLTYFNYEAQQDKSGLPNDRFSAERPEGSISTLTIQRTEQRDSAMYRCASSLGAGGSYEQYFGPGTRLTVT.

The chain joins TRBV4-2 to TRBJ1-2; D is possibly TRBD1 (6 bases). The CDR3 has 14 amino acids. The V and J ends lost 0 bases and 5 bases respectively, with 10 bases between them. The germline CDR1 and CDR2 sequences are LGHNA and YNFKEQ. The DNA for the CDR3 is TGTGCCAGCAGCCAAGATCCAGGGGCGTATGGCTACACCTTC. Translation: CASSQDPGAYGYTF.

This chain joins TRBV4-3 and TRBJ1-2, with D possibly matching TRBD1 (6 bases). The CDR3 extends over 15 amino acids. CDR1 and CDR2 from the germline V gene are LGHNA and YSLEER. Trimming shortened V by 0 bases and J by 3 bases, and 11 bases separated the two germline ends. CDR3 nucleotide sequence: TGCGCCAGCAGCCAAGAGGACAGATCGCACTATGGCTACACCTTC. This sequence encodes CASSQEDRSHYGYTF.

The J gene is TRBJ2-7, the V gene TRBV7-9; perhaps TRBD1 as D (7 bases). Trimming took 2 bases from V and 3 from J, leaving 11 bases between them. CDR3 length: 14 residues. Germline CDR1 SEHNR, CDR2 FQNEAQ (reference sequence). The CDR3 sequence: CASSLKQGGYEQYF. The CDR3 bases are TGTGCCAGCAGCTTAAAGCAGGGGGGCTACGAGCAGTACTTC.

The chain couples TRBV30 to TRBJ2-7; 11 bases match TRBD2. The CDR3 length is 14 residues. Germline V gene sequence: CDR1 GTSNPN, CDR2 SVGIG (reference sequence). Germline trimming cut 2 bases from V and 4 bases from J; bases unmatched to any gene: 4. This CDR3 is CAWSLAGGSYEQYF. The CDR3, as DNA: TGTGCCTGGAGTTTAGCGGGAGGGTCGTACGAGCAGTACTTC.

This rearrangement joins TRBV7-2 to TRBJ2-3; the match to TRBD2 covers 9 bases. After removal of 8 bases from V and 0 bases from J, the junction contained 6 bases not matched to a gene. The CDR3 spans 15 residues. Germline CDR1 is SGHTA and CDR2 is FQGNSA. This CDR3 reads CASGTAGGSTDTQYF. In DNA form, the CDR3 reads TGTGCCAGCGGTACAGCGGGGGGAAGCACAGATACGCAGTATTTT. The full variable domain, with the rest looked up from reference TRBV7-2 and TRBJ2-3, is GAGVSQSPSNKVTEKGKDVELRCDPISGHTALYWYRQSLGQGLEFLIYFQGNSAPDKSGLPSDRFSAERTGGSVSTLTIQRTQQEDSAVYLCASGTAGGSTDTQYFGPGTRLTVL.

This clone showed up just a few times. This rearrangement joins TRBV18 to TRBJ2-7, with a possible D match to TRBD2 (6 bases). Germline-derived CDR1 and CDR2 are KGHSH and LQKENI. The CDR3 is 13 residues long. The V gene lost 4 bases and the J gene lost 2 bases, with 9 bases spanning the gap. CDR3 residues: CASSQVAAYEQYF. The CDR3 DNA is TGTGCCAGCTCACAAGTAGCGGCCTACGAGCAGTACTTC.

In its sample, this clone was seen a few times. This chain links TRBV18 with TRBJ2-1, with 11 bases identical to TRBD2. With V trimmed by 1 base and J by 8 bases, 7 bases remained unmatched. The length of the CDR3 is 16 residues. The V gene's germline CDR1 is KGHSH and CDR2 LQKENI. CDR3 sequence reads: CASSPQGSGGADEQFF. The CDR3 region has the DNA TGTGCCAGCTCACCACAGGGTAGCGGGGGGGCCGATGAGCAGTTCTTC.

The chain's CDR3 is CAIRGEGRGSENTIYF. The CDR3 nucleotides read TGTGCCATCCGGGGCGAAGGCAGGGGAAGTGAAAACACCATATATTTT. The chain joins TRBV10-3 to TRBJ1-3; TRBD1 is a possible D gene (6 bases). Trimming shortened V by 8 bases and J by 6 bases, and 23 bases separated the two germline ends. From germline, CDR1 is ENHRY and CDR2 SYGVKD. The CDR3 has 16 amino acids.

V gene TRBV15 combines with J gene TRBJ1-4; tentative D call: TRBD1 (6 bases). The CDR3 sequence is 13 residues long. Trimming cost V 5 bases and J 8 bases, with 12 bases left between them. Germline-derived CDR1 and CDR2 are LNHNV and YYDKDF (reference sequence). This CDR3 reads CATSLDQGEKLFF. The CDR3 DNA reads TGTGCCACCAGCCTAGACCAGGGGGAAAAACTGTTTTTT. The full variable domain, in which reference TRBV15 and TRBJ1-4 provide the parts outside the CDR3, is DAMVIQNPRYQVTQFGKPVTLSCSQTLNHNVMYWYQQKSSQAPKLLFHYYDKDFNNEADTPDNFQSRRPNTSFCFLDIRSPGLGDTAMYLCATSLDQGEKLFFGSGTQLSVL.

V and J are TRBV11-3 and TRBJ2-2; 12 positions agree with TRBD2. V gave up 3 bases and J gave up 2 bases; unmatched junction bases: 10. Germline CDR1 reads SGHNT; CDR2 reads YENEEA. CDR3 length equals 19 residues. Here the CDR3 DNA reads TGTGCCAGCAGCTTTCCCCCGGGACTAGCGGGTTTCAACACCGGGGAGCTGTTTTTT. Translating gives CASSFPPGLAGFNTGELFF.

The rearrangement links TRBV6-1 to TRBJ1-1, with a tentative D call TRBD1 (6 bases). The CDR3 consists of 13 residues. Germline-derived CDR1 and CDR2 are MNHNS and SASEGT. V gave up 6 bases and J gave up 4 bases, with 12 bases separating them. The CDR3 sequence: CASRRQDPTEAFF. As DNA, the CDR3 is TGTGCCAGCAGACGACAGGACCCCACTGAAGCTTTCTTT.

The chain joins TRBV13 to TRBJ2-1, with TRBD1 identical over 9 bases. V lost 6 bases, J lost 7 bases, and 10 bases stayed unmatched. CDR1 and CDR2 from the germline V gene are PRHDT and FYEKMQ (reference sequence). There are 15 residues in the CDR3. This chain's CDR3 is CASRKSGTGRNEQFF. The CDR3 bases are TGTGCCAGCAGAAAGAGCGGGACAGGGAGAAATGAGCAGTTCTTC.

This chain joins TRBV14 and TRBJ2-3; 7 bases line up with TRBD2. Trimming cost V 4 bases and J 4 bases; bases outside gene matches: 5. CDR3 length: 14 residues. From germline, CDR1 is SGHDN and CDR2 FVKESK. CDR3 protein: CASSLGGGADTQYF. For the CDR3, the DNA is TGTGCCAGCAGCCTTGGCGGGGGTGCAGATACGCAGTATTTT.

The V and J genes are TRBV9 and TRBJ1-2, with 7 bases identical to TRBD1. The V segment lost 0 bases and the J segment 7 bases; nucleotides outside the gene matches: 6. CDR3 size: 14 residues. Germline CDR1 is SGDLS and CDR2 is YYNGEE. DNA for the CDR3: TGTGCCAGCAGCGTAGATGAGGGGGCGGCTGGCTACACCTTC. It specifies CASSVDEGAAGYTF.

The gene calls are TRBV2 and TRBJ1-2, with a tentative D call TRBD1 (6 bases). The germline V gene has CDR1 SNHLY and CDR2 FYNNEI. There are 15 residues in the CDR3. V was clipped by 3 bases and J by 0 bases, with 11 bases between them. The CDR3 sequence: CASSESEGANYGYTF. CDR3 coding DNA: TGTGCCAGCAGTGAGTCTGAGGGGGCTAACTATGGCTACACCTTC.

CDR3 coding DNA: TGTGCCAGCAGCCCGACGGGACTTCACTATGGCTACACCTTC. This codes for CASSPTGLHYGYTF. The chain joins TRBV5-6 to TRBJ1-2, with TRBD1 as a possible D gene (5 bases). Germline loops: CDR1 SGHDT, CDR2 YYEEEE. This CDR3 has 14 residues. Trimming shortened V by 4 bases and J by 3 bases, and 13 bases separated the two germline ends.

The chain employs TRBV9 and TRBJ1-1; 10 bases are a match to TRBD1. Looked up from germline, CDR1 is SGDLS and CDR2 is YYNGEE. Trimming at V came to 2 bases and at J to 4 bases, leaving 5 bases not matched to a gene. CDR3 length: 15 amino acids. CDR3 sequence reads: CASSVGQGVGTEAFF. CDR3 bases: TGTGCCAGCAGCGTCGGACAGGGGGTTGGCACTGAAGCTTTCTTT. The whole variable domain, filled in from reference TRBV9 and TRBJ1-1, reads DSGVTQTPKHLITATGQRVTLRCSPRSGDLSVYWYQQSLDQGLQFLIQYYNGEERAKGNILERFSAQQFPDLHSELNLSSLELGDSALYFCASSVGQGVGTEAFFGQGTRLTVV.

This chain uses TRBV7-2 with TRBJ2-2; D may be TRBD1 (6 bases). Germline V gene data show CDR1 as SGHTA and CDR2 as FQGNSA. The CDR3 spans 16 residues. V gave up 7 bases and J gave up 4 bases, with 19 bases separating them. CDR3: CASNILTRGGTGELFF. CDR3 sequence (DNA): TGTGCCAGCAACATACTGACCAGGGGTGGCACCGGGGAGCTGTTTTTT. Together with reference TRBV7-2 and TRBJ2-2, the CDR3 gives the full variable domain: GAGVSQSPSNKVTEKGKDVELRCDPISGHTALYWYRQSLGQGLEFLIYFQGNSAPDKSGLPSDRFSAERTGGSVSTLTIQRTQQEDSAVYLCASNILTRGGTGELFFGEGSRLTVL.

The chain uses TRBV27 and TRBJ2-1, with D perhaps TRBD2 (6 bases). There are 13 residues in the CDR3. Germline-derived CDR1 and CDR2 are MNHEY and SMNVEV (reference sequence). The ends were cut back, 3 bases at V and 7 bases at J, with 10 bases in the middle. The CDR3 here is CASSFLRDNEQFF. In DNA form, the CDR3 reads TGTGCCAGCAGTTTCTTGCGGGATAATGAGCAGTTCTTC.

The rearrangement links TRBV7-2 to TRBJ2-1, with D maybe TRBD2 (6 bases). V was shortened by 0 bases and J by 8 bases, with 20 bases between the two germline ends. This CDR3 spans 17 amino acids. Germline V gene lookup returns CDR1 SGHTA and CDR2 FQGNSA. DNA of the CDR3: TGTGCCAGCAGCTTAGCGCGGGACCGCGCCAGGGTCTATGAGCAGTTCTTC. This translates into CASSLARDRARVYEQFF. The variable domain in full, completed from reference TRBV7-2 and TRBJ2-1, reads GAGVSQSPSNKVTEKGKDVELRCDPISGHTALYWYRQSLGQGLEFLIYFQGNSAPDKSGLPSDRFSAERTGGSVSTLTIQRTQQEDSAVYLCASSLARDRARVYEQFFGPGTRLTVL.